This T cell receptor (beta chain) appears in the sequencing data of a study of OX40 agonist ivuxolimab in advanced cancers. The assay was immunoSEQ multiplex PCR, and TCRdb's table has in-frame clones only and misses some. The table records about 80,000 clones, roughly 81% of them present only once. The sequence was obtained from an adult with an advanced solid tumor such as melanoma, head and neck, liver or kidney cancer. The sample was CD4+ or CD8+ T cells sorted from blood, taken in a trial of the OX40 agonist ivuxolimab.

CDR3 protein: CASSGKGNEQFF. CDR3 sequence (DNA): TGCGCCAGCAGTGGGAAAGGGAATGAGCAGTTCTTC. This chain links TRBV10-2 with TRBJ2-1; D not certain. The CDR3 extends over 12 amino acids. V lost 4 bases to trimming and J lost 7 bases, with 8 bases between them. From germline, CDR1 is WSHSY and CDR2 SAAADI.